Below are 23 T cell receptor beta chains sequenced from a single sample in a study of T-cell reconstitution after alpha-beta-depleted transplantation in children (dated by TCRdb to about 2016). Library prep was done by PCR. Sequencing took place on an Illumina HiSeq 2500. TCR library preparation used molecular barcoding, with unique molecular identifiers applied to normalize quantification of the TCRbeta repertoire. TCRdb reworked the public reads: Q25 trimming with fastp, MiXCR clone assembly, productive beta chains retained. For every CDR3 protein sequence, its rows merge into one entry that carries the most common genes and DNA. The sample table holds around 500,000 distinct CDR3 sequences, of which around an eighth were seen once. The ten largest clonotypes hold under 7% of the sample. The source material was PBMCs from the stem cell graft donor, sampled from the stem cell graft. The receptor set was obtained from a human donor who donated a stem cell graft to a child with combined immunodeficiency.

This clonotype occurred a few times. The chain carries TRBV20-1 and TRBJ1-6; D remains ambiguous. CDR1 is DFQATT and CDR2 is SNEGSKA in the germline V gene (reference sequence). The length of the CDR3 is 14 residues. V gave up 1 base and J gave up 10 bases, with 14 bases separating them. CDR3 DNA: TGCAGTGCTAGAGTGGGCGGGGAAGGGTCACCCCTCCACTTT. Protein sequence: CSARVGGEGSPLHF.

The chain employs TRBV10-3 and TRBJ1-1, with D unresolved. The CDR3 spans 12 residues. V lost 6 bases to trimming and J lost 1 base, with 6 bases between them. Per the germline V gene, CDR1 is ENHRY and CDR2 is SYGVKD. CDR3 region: CAISDGNTEAFF. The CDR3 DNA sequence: TGTGCCATCAGCGACGGGAACACTGAAGCTTTCTTT.

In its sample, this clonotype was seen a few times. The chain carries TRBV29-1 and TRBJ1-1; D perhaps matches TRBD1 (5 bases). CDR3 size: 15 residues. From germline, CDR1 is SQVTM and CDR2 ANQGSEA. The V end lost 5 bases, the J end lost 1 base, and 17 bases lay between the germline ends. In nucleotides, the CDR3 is TGCAGCGTTCTTGATACCGGGACGGAGAACACTGAAGCTTTCTTT. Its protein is CSVLDTGTENTEAFF. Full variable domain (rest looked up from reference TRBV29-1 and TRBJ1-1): SAVISQKPSRDICQRGTSLTIQCQVDSQVTMMFWYRQQPGQSLTLIATANQGSEATYESGFVIDKFPISRPNLTFSTLTVSNMSPEDSSIYLCSVLDTGTENTEAFFGQGTRLTVV.

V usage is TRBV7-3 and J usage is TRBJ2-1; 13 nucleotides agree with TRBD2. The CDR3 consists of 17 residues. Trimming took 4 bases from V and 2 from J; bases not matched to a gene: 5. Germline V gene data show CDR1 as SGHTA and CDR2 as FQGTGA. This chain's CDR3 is CASSWTSGSGPYNEQFF. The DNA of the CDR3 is TGTGCCAGCAGCTGGACTAGCGGGAGTGGGCCCTACAATGAGCAGTTCTTC.

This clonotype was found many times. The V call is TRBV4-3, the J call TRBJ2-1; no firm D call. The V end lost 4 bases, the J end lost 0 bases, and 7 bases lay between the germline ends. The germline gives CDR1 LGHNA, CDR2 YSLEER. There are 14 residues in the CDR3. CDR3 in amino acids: CASSPNYSYNEQFF. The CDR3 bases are TGCGCCAGCAGCCCGAATTACTCCTACAATGAGCAGTTCTTC.

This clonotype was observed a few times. Here the CDR3 reads CASSVDRVYEQYF. The CDR3 DNA reads as TGTGCCAGCAGCGTGGACAGGGTCTACGAGCAGTACTTC. The chain uses TRBV5-6 and TRBJ2-7, with TRBD1 matching over 8 bases. This CDR3 contains 13 residues. Per germline, CDR1 SGHDT and CDR2 YYEEEE. Trimming cost V 4 bases and J 3 bases; bases outside gene matches: 3.

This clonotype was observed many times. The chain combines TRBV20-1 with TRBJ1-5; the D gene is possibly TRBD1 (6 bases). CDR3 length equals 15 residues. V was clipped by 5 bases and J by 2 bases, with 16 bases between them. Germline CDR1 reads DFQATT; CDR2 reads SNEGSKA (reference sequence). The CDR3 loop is CSASSTSGGNQPQHF. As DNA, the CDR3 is TGCAGTGCTTCATCAACCTCAGGGGGCAATCAGCCCCAGCATTTT.

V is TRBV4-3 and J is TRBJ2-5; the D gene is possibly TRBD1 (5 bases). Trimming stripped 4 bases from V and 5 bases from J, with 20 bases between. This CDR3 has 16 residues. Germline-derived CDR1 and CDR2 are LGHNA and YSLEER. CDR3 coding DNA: TGCGCCAGCAGCCGGGGCAACAGTGGCCTCATGGAGACCCAGTACTTC. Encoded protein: CASSRGNSGLMETQYF.

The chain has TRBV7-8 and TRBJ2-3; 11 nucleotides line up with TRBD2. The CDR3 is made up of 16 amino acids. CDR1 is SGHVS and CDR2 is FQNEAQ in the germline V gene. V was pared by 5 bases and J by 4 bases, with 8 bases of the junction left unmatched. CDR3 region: CASSPTGLAVADTQYF. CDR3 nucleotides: TGTGCCAGCAGCCCTACGGGACTAGCGGTTGCAGATACGCAGTATTTT.

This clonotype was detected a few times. The CDR3 reads CASSLGPSGISEVTQYF. The CDR3 coding sequence is TGTGCCAGCAGTTTAGGCCCTAGCGGGATTTCAGAGGTTACGCAGTATTTT. The chain recombines TRBV12-3 or TRBV12-4 with TRBJ2-3, with 9 bases matching TRBD2. The CDR3 is 17 amino acids. V shed 1 base, J shed 8 bases, and the junction held 13 bases outside the gene matches.

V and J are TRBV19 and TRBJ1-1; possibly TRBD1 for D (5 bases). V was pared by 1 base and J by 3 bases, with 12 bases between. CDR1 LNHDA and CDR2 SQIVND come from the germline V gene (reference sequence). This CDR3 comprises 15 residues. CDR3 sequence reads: CASSIGGTDYTEAFF. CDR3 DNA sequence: TGTGCCAGTAGTATAGGTGGGACGGATTACACTGAAGCTTTCTTT.

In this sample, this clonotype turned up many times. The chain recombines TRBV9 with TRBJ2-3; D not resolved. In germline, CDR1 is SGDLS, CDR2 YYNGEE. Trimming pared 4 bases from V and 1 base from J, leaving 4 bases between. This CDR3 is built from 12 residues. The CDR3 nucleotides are TGTGCCAGCAGCTCCCGCACAGATACGCAGTATTTT. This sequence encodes CASSSRTDTQYF.

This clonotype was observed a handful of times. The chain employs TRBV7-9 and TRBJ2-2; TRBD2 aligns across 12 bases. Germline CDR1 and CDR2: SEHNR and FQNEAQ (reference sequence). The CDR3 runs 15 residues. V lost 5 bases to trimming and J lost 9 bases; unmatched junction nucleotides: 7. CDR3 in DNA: TGTGCCAGCAGCGCCGCTAGCGGGAGGGTCTGGGAGCTGTTTTTT. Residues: CASSAASGRVWELFF.

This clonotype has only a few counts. The CDR3: CASSNYRGSGELFF. CDR3 nucleotide sequence: TGTGCCAGCAGTAATTACAGGGGGTCCGGGGAGCTGTTTTTT. The chain has TRBV28 and TRBJ2-2; 8 bases are a match to TRBD1. The CDR3 has 14 residues. Per the germline V gene, CDR1 is MDHEN and CDR2 is SYDVKM. With 5 bases clipped from V and 6 bases from J, the junction kept 5 bases outside the gene matches. Variable domain in full (rest from reference TRBV28 and TRBJ2-2): DVKVTQSSRYLVKRTGEKVFLECVQDMDHENMFWYRQDPGLGLRLIYFSYDVKMKEKGDIPEGYSVSREKKERFSLILESASTNQTSMYLCASSNYRGSGELFFGEGSRLTVL.

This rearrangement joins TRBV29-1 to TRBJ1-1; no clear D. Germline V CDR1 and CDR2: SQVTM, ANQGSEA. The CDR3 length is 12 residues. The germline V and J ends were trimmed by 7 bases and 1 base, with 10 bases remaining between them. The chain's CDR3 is CSGYRENTEAFF. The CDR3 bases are TGCAGCGGATATCGGGAGAACACTGAAGCTTTCTTT.

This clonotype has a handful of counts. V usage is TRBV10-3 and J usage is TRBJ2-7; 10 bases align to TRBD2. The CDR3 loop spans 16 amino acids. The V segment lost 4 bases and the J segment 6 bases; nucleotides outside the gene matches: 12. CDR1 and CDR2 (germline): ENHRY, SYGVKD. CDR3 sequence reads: CAISGQGTSVVAEQYF. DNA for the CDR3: TGTGCCATCAGTGGACAAGGGACTAGCGTTGTGGCCGAGCAGTACTTC.

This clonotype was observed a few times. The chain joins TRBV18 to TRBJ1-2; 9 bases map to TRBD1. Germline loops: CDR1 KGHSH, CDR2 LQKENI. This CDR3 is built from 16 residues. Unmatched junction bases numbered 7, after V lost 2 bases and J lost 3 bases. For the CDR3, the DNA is TGTGCCAGCTCACCAAGAACGGGACAGGGCGACTATGGCTACACCTTC. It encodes CASSPRTGQGDYGYTF.

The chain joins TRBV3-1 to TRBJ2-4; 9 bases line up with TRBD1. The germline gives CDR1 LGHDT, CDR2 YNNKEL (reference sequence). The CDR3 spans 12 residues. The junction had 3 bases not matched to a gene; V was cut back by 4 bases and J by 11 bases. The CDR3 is CASSPGTGFQYF. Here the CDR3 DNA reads TGTGCCAGCAGCCCGGGGACAGGGTTTCAGTACTTC.

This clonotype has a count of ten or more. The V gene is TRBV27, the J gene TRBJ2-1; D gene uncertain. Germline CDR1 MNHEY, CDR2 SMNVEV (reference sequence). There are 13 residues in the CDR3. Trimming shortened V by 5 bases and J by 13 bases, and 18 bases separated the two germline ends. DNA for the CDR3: TGTGCCAGCAGTCCCTCACCGATGGATCTCCAGTTCTTC. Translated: CASSPSPMDLQFF.

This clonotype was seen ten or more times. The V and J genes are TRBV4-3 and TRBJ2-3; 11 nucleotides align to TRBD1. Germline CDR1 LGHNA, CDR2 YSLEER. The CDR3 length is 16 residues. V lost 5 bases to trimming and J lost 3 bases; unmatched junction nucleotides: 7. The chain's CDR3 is CASSKRTGGETDTQYF. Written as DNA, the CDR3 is TGCGCCAGCAGCAAAAGGACAGGGGGCGAAACAGATACGCAGTATTTT.

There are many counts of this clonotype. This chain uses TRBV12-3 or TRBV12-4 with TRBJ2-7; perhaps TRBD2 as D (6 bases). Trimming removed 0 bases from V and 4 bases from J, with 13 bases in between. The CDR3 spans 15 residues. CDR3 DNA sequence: TGTGCCAGCAGTTTAGCGCGGCACGGACTATACGAGCAGTACTTC. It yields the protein CASSLARHGLYEQYF.

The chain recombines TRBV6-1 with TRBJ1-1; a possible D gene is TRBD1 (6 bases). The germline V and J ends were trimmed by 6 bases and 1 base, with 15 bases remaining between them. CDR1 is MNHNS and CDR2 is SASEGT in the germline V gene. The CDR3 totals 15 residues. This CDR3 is CASRSSRGRNTEAFF. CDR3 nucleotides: TGTGCCAGCAGGAGCAGCAGGGGCAGGAACACTGAAGCTTTCTTT.

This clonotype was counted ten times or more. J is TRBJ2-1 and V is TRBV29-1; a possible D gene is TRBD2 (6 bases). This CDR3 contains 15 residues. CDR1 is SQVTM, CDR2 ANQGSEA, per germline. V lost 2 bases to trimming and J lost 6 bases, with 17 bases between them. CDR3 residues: CSVEFETRLPNEQFF. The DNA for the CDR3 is TGCAGCGTTGAATTCGAGACTAGGTTGCCCAATGAGCAGTTCTTC.